These 3 T cell receptor beta chains share one sample of origin, sequenced in a study of T cell responses to AZD1222 COVID-19 vaccine. Assay: immunoSEQ multiplex PCR; the TCRdb copy retains only in-frame clones and omits some. This sample has about 79,000 clones, with roughly nine tenths found just once. The sequencing used peripheral blood, collected on day 0 of MenACWY control vaccination. These receptors came from an adult in good health.

The V and J genes are TRBV13 and TRBJ1-2; D not resolved. V lost 5 bases and J 4 bases, leaving 14 bases between the germline ends. The germline V gene encodes CDR1 PRHDT and CDR2 FYEKMQ (reference sequence). CDR3 length equals 14 residues. CDR3 protein: CASSPRGRSYGYTF. CDR3 in DNA: TGTGCCAGCAGCCCTCGGGGAAGAAGCTATGGCTACACCTTC. Full variable domain (outside the CDR3, taken from reference TRBV13 and TRBJ1-2): AAGVIQSPRHLIKEKRETATLKCYPIPRHDTVYWYQQGPGQDPQFLISFYEKMQSDKGSIPDRFSAQQFSDYHSELNMSSLELGDSALYFCASSPRGRSYGYTFGSGTRLTVV.

The J gene is TRBJ2-5, the V gene TRBV6-5; TRBD1 might be the D (5 bases). The CDR3 has 13 residues. Germline values: CDR1 MNHEY, CDR2 SVGAGI. Between the trimmed V and J ends, which lost 7 bases and 1 base, there was a span of 10 bases. The CDR3 DNA reads TGTGCCAGCAAGCAGGGTCCCCAAGAGACCCAGTACTTC. This sequence encodes CASKQGPQETQYF.

This clone was counted once. V gene TRBV5-8 combines with J gene TRBJ2-3; D may correspond to TRBD1 or TRBD2 (6 bases each). The V gene's germline CDR1 is SGHTS and CDR2 YDEGEE. The length of the CDR3 is 15 residues. Trimming cost V 0 bases and J 4 bases, with 12 bases left between them. Here the CDR3 reads CASSLEGGRSDTQYF. CDR3 nucleotides: TGTGCCAGCAGCTTGGAGGGGGGCAGGTCAGATACGCAGTATTTT.